The clone carrying this T cell receptor (beta chain) was detected only once. The data were obtained in a study of blood T cell repertoires in COVID-19. Across the study: COVID-19 samples collected from the United States, Italy and Spain covered acute and convalescent phases. T cells, B-cell-depleted T cells, or PBMCs provided the cDNA or gDNA that served as material.

Germline lookup yields CDR1 MDHEN and CDR2 SYDVKM. V was pared by 4 bases and J by 14 bases, with 13 bases of the junction left unmatched. The CDR3 contains 14 residues. Per the original methods: The authors estimated nucleated cell counts from reference gene primer amplification. Clones were sequenced by immunoSEQ multiplex PCR, and TCRdb holds only the in-frame ones, with some missing. Clone size and V and J calls were adopted from that table, with D and trimming inferred from the DNA. The sample carries under 80,000 clones, 88% recorded once. V gene TRBV28 combines with J gene TRBJ2-3, with TRBD1 identical over 9 bases. The receptor's source is a human donor in a cohort sampled during active COVID-19. The sequenced material came from peripheral blood. The CDR3 spells CASSSEGQGGLRYF. The CDR3 DNA is TGTGCCAGCAGTTCTGAGGGACAGGGAGGGCTCCGGTATTTT.